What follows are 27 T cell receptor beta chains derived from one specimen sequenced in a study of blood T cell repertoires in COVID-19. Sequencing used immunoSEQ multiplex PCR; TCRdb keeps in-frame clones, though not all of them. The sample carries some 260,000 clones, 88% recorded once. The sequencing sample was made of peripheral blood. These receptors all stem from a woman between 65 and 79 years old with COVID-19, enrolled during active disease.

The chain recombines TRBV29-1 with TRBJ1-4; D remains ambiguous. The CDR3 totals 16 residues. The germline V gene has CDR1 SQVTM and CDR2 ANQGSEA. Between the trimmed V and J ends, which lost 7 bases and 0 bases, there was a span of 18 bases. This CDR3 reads CSGPLYLVATNEKLFF. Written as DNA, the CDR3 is TGCAGCGGCCCCTTGTACTTAGTTGCAACTAATGAAAAACTGTTTTTT.

The CDR3 nucleotides are TGTGCCAGCAGCTTAGATCTCCTAGCGGCAGATACGCAGTATTTT. Amino acid sequence: CASSLDLLAADTQYF. V gene TRBV11-2 combines with J gene TRBJ2-3; 7 nucleotides match TRBD2. The CDR3 contains 15 residues. V dropped 0 bases and J dropped 4; count of bases not matched to a gene: 4. CDR1 is SGHAT and CDR2 is FQNNGV in the germline V gene. The full variable domain, in which reference TRBV11-2 and TRBJ2-3 provide the parts outside the CDR3, is EAGVAQSPRYKIIEKRQSVAFWCNPISGHATLYWYQQILGQGPKLLIQFQNNGVVDDSQLPKDRFSAERLKGVDSTLKIQPAKLEDSAVYLCASSLDLLAADTQYFGPGTRLTVL.

The CDR3 here is CASSLALAGIDNEQFF. The CDR3 coding sequence is TGCGCCAGCAGCTTGGCGCTAGCGGGAATCGACAATGAGCAGTTCTTC. The rearrangement joins TRBV5-1 to TRBJ2-1; TRBD2 agrees at 9 bases. The CDR3 runs to 16 residues. The V gene end was trimmed by 0 bases and the J gene end by 5 bases; junction bases not matched to a gene: 6. Germline CDR1 reads SGHRS; CDR2 reads YFSETQ.

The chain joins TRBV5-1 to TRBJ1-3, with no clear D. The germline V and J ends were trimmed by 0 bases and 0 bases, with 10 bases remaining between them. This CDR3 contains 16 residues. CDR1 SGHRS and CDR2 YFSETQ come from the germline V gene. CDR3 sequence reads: CASSLGGKSSGNTIYF. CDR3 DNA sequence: TGCGCCAGCAGCTTGGGAGGGAAGAGCTCTGGAAACACCATATATTTT.

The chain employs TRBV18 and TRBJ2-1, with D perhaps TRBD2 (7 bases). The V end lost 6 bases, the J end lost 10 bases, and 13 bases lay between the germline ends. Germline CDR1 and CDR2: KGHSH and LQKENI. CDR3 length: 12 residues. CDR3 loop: CASSRTGGEQFF. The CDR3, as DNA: TGTGCCAGCTCGCGGACGGGGGGCGAGCAGTTCTTC.

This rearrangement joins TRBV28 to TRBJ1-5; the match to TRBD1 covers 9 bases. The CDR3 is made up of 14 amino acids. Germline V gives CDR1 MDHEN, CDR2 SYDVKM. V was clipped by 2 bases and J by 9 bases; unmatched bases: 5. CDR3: CASSLGTGSGPQHF. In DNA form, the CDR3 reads TGTGCCAGCAGTTTAGGGACAGGGAGCGGGCCCCAGCATTTT.

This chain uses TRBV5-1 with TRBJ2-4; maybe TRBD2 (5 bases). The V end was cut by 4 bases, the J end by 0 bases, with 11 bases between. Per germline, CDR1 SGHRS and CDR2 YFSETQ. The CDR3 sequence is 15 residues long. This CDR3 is CASSPGSVAKNIQYF. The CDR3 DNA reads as TGCGCCAGCAGCCCGGGGAGTGTAGCCAAAAACATTCAGTACTTC.

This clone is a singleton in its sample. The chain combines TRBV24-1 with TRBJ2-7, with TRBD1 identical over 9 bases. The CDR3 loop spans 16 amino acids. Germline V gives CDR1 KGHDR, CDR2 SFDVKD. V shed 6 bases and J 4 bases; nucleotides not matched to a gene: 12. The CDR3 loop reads CATSPGTGTRRYEQYF. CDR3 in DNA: TGTGCCACCAGTCCCGGGACAGGGACTCGTCGATACGAGCAGTACTTC.

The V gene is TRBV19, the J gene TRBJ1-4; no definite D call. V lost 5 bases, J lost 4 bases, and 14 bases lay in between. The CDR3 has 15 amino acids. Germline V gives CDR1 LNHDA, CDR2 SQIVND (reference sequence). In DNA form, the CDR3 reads TGTGCCAGTAGTCAAGTGCCCGGGGTTAATGAAAAACTGTTTTTT. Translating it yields CASSQVPGVNEKLFF.

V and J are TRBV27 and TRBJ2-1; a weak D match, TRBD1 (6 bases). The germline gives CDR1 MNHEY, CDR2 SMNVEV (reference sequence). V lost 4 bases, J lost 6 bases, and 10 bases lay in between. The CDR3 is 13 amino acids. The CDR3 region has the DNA TGTGCCAGCAGTTCCAGGGGTGGCAATGAGCAGTTCTTC. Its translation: CASSSRGGNEQFF.

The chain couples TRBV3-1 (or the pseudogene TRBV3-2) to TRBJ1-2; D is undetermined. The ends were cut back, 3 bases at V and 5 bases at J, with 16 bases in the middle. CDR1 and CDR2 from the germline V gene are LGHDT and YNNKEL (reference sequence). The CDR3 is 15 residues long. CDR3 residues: CASSQTLQTSYGYTF. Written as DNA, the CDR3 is TGTGCCAGCAGCCAGACTTTGCAGACTTCTTATGGCTACACCTTC.

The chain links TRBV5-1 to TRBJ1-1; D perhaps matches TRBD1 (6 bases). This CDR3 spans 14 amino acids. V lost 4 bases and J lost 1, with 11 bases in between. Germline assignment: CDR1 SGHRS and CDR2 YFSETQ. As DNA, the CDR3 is TGCGCCAGCAGCGGGACATCATCGAACACTGAAGCTTTCTTT. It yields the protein CASSGTSSNTEAFF.

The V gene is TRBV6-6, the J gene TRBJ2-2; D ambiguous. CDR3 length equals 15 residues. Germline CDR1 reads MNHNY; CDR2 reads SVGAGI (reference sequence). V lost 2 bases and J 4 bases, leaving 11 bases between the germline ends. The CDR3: CASSYSSDRTGELFF. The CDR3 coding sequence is TGTGCCAGCAGTTACAGCAGCGATCGCACCGGGGAGCTGTTTTTT.

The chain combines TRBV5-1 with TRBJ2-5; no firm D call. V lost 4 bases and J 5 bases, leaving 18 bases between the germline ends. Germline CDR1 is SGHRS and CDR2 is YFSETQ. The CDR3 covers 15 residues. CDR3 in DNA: TGCGCCAGCAGCCCCCAACCGAGGAGAGCGGAGACCCAGTACTTC. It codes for CASSPQPRRAETQYF. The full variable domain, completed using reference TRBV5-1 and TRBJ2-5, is KAGVTQTPRYLIKTRGQQVTLSCSPISGHRSVSWYQQTPGQGLQFLFEYFSETQRNKGNFPGRFSGRQFSNSRSEMNVSTLELGDSALYLCASSPQPRRAETQYFGPGTRLLVL.

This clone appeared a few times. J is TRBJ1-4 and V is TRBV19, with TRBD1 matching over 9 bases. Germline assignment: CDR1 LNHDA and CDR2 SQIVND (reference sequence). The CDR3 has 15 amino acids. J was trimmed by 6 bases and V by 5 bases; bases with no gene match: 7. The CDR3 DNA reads TGTGCCAGTAGTCCTGGGACAGGGAGTCATGAAAAACTGTTTTTT. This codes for CASSPGTGSHEKLFF.

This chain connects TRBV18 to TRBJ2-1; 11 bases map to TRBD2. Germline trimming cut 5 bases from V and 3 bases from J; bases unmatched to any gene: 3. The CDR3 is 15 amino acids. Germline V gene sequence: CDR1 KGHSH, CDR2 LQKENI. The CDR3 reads CASSSGTSGYNEQFF. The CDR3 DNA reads TGTGCCAGCTCATCCGGGACTAGCGGCTACAATGAGCAGTTCTTC.

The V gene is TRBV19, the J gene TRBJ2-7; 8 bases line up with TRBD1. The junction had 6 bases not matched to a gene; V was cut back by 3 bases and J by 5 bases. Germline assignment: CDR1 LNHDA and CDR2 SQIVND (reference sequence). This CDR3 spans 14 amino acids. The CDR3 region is CASSITGGFDEQYF. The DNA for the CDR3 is TGTGCCAGTAGTATCACAGGGGGATTTGACGAGCAGTACTTC.

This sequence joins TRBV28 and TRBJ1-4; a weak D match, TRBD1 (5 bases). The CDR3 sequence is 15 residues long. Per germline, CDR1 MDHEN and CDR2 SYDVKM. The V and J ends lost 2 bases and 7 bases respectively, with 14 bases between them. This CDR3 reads CASSLISREVEKLFF. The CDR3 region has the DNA TGTGCCAGCAGTTTAATCAGCAGGGAAGTTGAAAAACTGTTTTTT.

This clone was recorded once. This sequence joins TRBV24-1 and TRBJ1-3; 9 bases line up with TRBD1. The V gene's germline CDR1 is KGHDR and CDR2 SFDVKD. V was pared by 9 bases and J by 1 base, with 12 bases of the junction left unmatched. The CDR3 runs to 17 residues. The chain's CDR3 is CATSGTGKLCSGNTIYF. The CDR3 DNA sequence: TGTGCCACCTCGGGGACAGGGAAACTTTGTTCTGGAAACACCATATATTTT.

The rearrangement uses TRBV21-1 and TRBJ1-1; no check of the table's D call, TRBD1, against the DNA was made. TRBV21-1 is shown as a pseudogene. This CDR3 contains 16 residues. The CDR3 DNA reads TGTGCCAGCAGCGCGAAGGGACAGGGGATGAACACTGAAGCTTTCTTT. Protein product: CASSAKGQGMNTEAFF.

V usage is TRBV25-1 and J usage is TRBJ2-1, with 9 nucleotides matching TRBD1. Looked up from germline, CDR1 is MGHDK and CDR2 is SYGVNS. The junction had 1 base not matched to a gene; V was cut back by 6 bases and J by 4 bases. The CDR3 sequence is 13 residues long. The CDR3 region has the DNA TGTGCCAGCAGGACAGGGGGGTACAATGAGCAGTTCTTC. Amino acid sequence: CASRTGGYNEQFF.

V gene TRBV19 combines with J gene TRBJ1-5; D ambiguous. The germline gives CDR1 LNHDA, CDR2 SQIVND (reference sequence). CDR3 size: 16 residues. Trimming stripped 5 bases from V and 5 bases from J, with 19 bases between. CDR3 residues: CASSQDTRSVDQPQHF. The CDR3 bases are TGTGCCAGTAGTCAGGATACTCGGTCAGTCGATCAGCCCCAGCATTTT. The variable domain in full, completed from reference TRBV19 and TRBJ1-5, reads DGGITQSPKYLFRKEGQNVTLSCEQNLNHDAMYWYRQDPGQGLRLIYYSQIVNDFQKGDIAEGYSVSREKKESFPLTVTSAQKNPTAFYLCASSQDTRSVDQPQHFGDGTRLSIL.

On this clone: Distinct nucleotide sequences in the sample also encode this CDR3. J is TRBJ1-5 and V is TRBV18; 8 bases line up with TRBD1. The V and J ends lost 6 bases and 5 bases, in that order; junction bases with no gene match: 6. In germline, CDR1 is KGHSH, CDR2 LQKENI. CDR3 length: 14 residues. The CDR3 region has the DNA TGTGCCAGCTCGCCCGGACAGGGTGATCAGCCCCAGCATTTT. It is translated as CASSPGQGDQPQHF.

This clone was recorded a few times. In DNA, the CDR3 is TGTGCCAGCAGCCGACTAGTCAATGAGCAGTTCTTC. Protein sequence: CASSRLVNEQFF. The chain joins TRBV7-9 to TRBJ2-1, with D perhaps TRBD2 (6 bases). Trimming took 5 bases from V and 6 from J, leaving 8 bases between them. The CDR3 has 12 amino acids. Germline lookup yields CDR1 SEHNR and CDR2 FQNEAQ (reference sequence).

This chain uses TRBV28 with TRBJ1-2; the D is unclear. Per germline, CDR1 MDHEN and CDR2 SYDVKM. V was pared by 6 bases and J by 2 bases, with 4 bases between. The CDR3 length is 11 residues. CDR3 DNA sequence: TGTGCCAGCAGACAGAACTATGGCTACACCTTC. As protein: CASRQNYGYTF.

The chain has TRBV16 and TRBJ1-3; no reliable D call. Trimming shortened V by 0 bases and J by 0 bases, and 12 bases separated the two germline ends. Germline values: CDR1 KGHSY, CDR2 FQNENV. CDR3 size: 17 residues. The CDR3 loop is CASSQSFPPSSGNTIYF. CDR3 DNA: TGTGCCAGCAGCCAATCATTCCCCCCGAGCTCTGGAAACACCATATATTTT.

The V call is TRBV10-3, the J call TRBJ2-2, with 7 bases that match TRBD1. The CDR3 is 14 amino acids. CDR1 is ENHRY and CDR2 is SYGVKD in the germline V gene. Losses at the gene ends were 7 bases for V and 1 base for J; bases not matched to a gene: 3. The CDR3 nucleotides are TGTGCCATCACCGACAGGGAGAACACCGGGGAGCTGTTTTTT. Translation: CAITDRENTGELFF.